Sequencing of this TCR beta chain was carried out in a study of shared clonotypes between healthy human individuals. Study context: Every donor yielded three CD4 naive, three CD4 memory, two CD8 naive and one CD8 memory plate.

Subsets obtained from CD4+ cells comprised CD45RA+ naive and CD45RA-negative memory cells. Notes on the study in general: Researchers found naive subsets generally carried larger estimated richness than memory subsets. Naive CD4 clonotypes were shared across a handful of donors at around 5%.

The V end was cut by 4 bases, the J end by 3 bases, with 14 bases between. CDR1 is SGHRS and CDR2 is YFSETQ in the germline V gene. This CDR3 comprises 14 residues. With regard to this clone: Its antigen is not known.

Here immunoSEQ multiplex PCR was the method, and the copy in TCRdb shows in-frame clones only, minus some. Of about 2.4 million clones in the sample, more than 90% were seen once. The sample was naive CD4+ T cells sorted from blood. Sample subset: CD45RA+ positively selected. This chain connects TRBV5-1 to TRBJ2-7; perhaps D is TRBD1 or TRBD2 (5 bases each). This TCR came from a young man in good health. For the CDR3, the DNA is TGCGCCAGCAGCGAACCGGGACGTAGCTACGAGCAGTACTTC. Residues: CASSEPGRSYEQYF.